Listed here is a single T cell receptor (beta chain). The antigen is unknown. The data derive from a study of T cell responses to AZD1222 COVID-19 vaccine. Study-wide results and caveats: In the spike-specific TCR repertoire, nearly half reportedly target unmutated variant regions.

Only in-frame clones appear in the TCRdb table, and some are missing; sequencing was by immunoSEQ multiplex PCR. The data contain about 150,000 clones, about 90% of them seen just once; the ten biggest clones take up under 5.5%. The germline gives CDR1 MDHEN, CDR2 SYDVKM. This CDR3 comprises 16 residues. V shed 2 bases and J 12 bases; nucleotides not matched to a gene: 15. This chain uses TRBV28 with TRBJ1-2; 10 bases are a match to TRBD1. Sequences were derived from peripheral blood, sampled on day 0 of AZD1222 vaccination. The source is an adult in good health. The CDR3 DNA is TGTGCCAGCAGTTTACCTTCTCCGGGACAGGGGTACCAAAACACCTTC. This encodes CASSLPSPGQGYQNTF.